What follows is one T cell receptor beta chain and its context. This sample is part of a study of blood T cell repertoires in COVID-19. Original methodology: From reference gene primer amplification, estimates of nucleated cell counts were derived. Method: immunoSEQ multiplex PCR; TCRdb's copy keeps in-frame clones and lacks some. V and J calls plus clone size are reproduced from that table; the DNA served to infer D and trimming. The table has around 250,000 clones, about 90% seen once; the top ten hold over 3.5%. The specimen was PBMCs or T cells enriched from blood (not recorded which). The TCR originated in a woman aged 25-40 years with acute COVID-19.

The CDR3 DNA reads as TGCAGCGAGGGGGGTTCGAGGGGCACAGATACGCAGTATTTT. Translated: CSEGGSRGTDTQYF. The chain combines TRBV29-1 with TRBJ2-3; D may correspond to TRBD1 or TRBD2 (6 bases each). Trimming stripped 7 bases from V and 1 base from J, with 15 bases between. Germline CDR1 and CDR2: SQVTM and ANQGSEA. The CDR3 covers 14 residues.